The 26 T cell receptor beta chains reported below all come from one sample, sequenced in a study of neoadjuvant anti-PD-1 for oral cavity cancer. Measured with immunoSEQ multiplex PCR; TCRdb has only the in-frame clones, and not every one. This sample has about 32,000 clones, with about 80% found just once. Regarding time point: after neoadjuvant nivolumab, at surgical resection. The starting material was PBMCs, obtained after nivolumab (anti-PD-1) treatment. Receptors were obtained from a person aged 35-79 years with oral cavity squamous cell carcinoma.

V usage is TRBV28 and J usage is TRBJ2-5, with D perhaps TRBD1 or TRBD2 (7 bases each). The CDR3 loop spans 19 amino acids. V lost 9 bases to trimming and J lost 5 bases, with 34 bases between them. CDR1 and CDR2 (germline): MDHEN, SYDVKM. CDR3 nucleotides: TGTGCCAGTTGCTCCGGGACAGATCTGGGCTCGGGGGGCAGGGAGACCCAGTACTTC. Protein: CASCSGTDLGSGGRETQYF.

This clone has only a few counts. The rearrangement joins TRBV9 to TRBJ1-3; D gene uncertain. This CDR3 contains 15 residues. Between the trimmed V and J ends, which lost 2 bases and 0 bases, there was a span of 9 bases. Germline lookup yields CDR1 SGDLS and CDR2 YYNGEE. This chain's CDR3 is CASSVEASSGNTIYF. DNA for the CDR3: TGTGCCAGCAGCGTCGAGGCGAGCTCTGGAAACACCATATATTTT.

A single count supports this clone. The V call is TRBV7-2, the J call TRBJ1-5; 9 nucleotides match TRBD1. The germline V gene has CDR1 SGHTA and CDR2 FQGNSA. The length of the CDR3 is 15 residues. V gave up 5 bases and J gave up 7 bases; unmatched junction bases: 9. The CDR3 spells CASSLTGGAGQPQHF. The DNA of the CDR3 is TGTGCCAGCAGCCTCACAGGGGGCGCGGGGCAGCCCCAGCATTTT.

V and J are TRBV15 and TRBJ1-4, with D tentatively TRBD1 (6 bases). The length of the CDR3 is 13 residues. CDR1 is LNHNV and CDR2 is YYDKDF in the germline V gene (reference sequence). The germline V and J ends were trimmed by 0 bases and 7 bases, with 6 bases remaining between them. CDR3 sequence: CATSRDRGEKLFF. The CDR3 region has the DNA TGTGCCACCAGCAGAGACAGGGGTGAAAAACTGTTTTTT.

The chain has TRBV19 and TRBJ1-5; unclear D gene. V was cut by 4 bases and J by 5 bases, with 9 bases left in between. CDR1 is LNHDA, CDR2 SQIVND, per germline (reference sequence). The CDR3 runs 13 residues. The CDR3 loop reads CASSTTRDQPQHF. CDR3 coding DNA: TGTGCCAGTAGTACGACAAGAGATCAGCCCCAGCATTTT.

The chain has TRBV5-1 and TRBJ2-3; 7 bases are shared with TRBD1. CDR3 size: 15 residues. The germline CDR1 and CDR2 sequences are SGHRS and YFSETQ. V gave up 3 bases and J gave up 3 bases; unmatched junction bases: 7. The CDR3 DNA sequence: TGCGCCAGCAGCTCAGGGGGAACCGTAACAGATACGCAGTATTTT. This gives the protein CASSSGGTVTDTQYF.

This chain joins TRBV19 and TRBJ2-2; tentative D call: TRBD2 (7 bases). This CDR3 has 15 amino acids. V was pared by 0 bases and J by 5 bases, with 10 bases between. Germline V lookup: CDR1 LNHDA, CDR2 SQIVND (reference sequence). Written as DNA, the CDR3 is TGTGCCAGTAGTATAGACAGGGGAGGGACCGGGGAGCTGTTTTTT. This encodes CASSIDRGGTGELFF.

The genes are TRBV11-2 and TRBJ2-1, with D tentatively TRBD2 (6 bases). In germline, CDR1 is SGHAT, CDR2 FQNNGV. The germline V and J ends were trimmed by 1 base and 6 bases, with 10 bases remaining between them. The CDR3 runs to 14 residues. CDR3 coding DNA: TGTGCCAGCAGCTTAGCAGGGAGGATCAATGAGCAGTTCTTC. This sequence encodes CASSLAGRINEQFF.

This clone has more than one count but fewer than ten. The genes are TRBV9 and TRBJ2-7; 8 nucleotides match TRBD1. Germline loops: CDR1 SGDLS, CDR2 YYNGEE. The CDR3 sequence is 13 residues long. J gave up 6 bases and V 1 base, and 3 bases lay outside the gene matches. CDR3 DNA: TGTGCCAGCAGCGTATACGACAGGGGCGAGCAGTACTTC. Translated: CASSVYDRGEQYF.

This clone showed up just once. This chain joins TRBV7-2 and TRBJ2-5; 7 bases map to TRBD1. Germline lookup yields CDR1 SGHTA and CDR2 FQGNSA. The CDR3 is made up of 13 amino acids. V trimming: 5 bases; J trimming: 3 bases; junction bases outside the gene matches: 3. Here the CDR3 reads CASSPGQKETQYF. The CDR3 DNA reads TGTGCCAGCAGCCCGGGACAGAAAGAGACCCAGTACTTC. The variable domain in full, completed from reference TRBV7-2 and TRBJ2-5, reads GAGVSQSPSNKVTEKGKDVELRCDPISGHTALYWYRQSLGQGLEFLIYFQGNSAPDKSGLPSDRFSAERTGGSVSTLTIQRTQQEDSAVYLCASSPGQKETQYFGPGTRLLVL.

The chain carries TRBV11-2 and TRBJ2-7, with 8 bases aligning to TRBD1. The trim removed 0 bases at V and 4 bases at J, leaving 5 bases unmatched. CDR1 SGHAT and CDR2 FQNNGV come from the germline V gene. The CDR3 contains 15 residues. As DNA, the CDR3 is TGTGCCAGCAGCTTAGATGAGGGACAGGAGTACGAGCAGTACTTC. Protein sequence: CASSLDEGQEYEQYF.

The chain couples TRBV2 to TRBJ1-3; D gene uncertain. Germline V gene sequence: CDR1 SNHLY, CDR2 FYNNEI. The CDR3 runs 12 residues. V lost 4 bases and J 5 bases, leaving 6 bases between the germline ends. The CDR3: CASSVERNTIYF. Here the CDR3 DNA reads TGTGCCAGCAGTGTGGAAAGAAACACCATATATTTT.

V and J are TRBV18 and TRBJ2-7; D not certain. CDR1 is KGHSH, CDR2 LQKENI, per germline. Trimming left V 3 bases short and J 5 bases short, with 17 bases between. The CDR3 length is 15 residues. In DNA form, the CDR3 reads TGTGCCAGCTCACCGGCCCAGGTAAATATTAACGAGCAGTACTTC. Encoded protein: CASSPAQVNINEQYF.

The chain carries TRBV11-2 and TRBJ1-5, with a tentative D call TRBD1 (5 bases). In germline, CDR1 is SGHAT, CDR2 FQNNGV. The CDR3 is made up of 14 amino acids. V lost 2 bases and J 4 bases, leaving 9 bases between the germline ends. For the CDR3, the DNA is TGTGCCAGCAGCTTATCGAGGGGTAATCAGCCCCAGCATTTT. Translated: CASSLSRGNQPQHF.

This chain joins TRBV15 and TRBJ2-3; 12 bases match TRBD2. The CDR3 length is 15 residues. Germline CDR1 is LNHNV and CDR2 is YYDKDF (reference sequence). J gave up 4 bases and V 6 bases, and 5 bases lay outside the gene matches. The CDR3 here is CATRLLAGGADTQYF. Here the CDR3 DNA reads TGTGCCACCAGGTTACTAGCGGGGGGTGCAGATACGCAGTATTTT.

The chain combines TRBV5-1 with TRBJ2-3; 9 bases agree with TRBD2. The germline V gene has CDR1 SGHRS and CDR2 YFSETQ. V shed 0 bases and J 2 bases; nucleotides not matched to a gene: 7. The CDR3 has 17 amino acids. CDR3 in DNA: TGCGCCAGCAGCTTGGGCGCCCTAGCGGGGAACACAGATACGCAGTATTTT. The encoded protein is CASSLGALAGNTDTQYF. Full variable domain (remainder filled in from reference TRBV5-1 and TRBJ2-3): KAGVTQTPRYLIKTRGQQVTLSCSPISGHRSVSWYQQTPGQGLQFLFEYFSETQRNKGNFPGRFSGRQFSNSRSEMNVSTLELGDSALYLCASSLGALAGNTDTQYFGPGTRLTVL.

This chain connects TRBV15 to TRBJ1-1; the D is unclear. In germline, CDR1 is LNHNV, CDR2 YYDKDF (reference sequence). V was trimmed by 0 bases and J by 1 base, leaving 9 bases between them. There are 15 residues in the CDR3. The CDR3 sequence: CATSRDLSANTEAFF. The CDR3 DNA follows: TGTGCCACCAGCAGAGACCTATCCGCGAACACTGAAGCTTTCTTT.

This chain links TRBV5-6 with TRBJ1-2; tentative D call: TRBD1 (5 bases). The CDR3 consists of 13 residues. From germline, CDR1 is SGHDT and CDR2 YYEEEE. V was cut by 2 bases and J by 3 bases, with 8 bases left in between. The CDR3 protein is CASSFRGHYGYTF. The CDR3 bases are TGTGCCAGCAGCTTCCGGGGCCACTATGGCTACACCTTC.

The rearrangement uses TRBV4-3 and TRBJ2-6; 7 bases align to TRBD1. The germline V gene has CDR1 LGHNA and CDR2 YSLEER. The CDR3 consists of 18 residues. Trimming removed 0 bases from V and 3 bases from J; junction bases left unmatched: 8. CDR3 nucleotides: TGCGCCAGCAGCCAAGAGTCGCCAGGGGGTTTTGGGGCCAACGTCCTGACTTTC. This gives the protein CASSQESPGGFGANVLTF.

The V gene is TRBV6-5, the J gene TRBJ2-3; tentative D call: TRBD1 (5 bases). V lost 7 bases to trimming and J lost 4 bases, with 9 bases between them. The CDR3 is 12 residues long. Germline V gene data show CDR1 as MNHEY and CDR2 as SVGAGI. The CDR3 loop is CASNHRPDTQYF. For the CDR3, the DNA is TGTGCCAGCAACCACAGGCCAGATACGCAGTATTTT.

This chain joins TRBV6-1 and TRBJ1-5, with TRBD1 as a possible D gene (5 bases). Trimming left V 0 bases short and J 6 bases short, with 24 bases between. The CDR3 consists of 19 residues. Germline CDR1 is MNHNS and CDR2 is SASEGT. The CDR3 DNA sequence: TGTGCCAGCAGTGAAGCGGAACCGTGGAGGGCAGGGCGCGGTCAGCCCCAGCATTTT. It yields the protein CASSEAEPWRAGRGQPQHF.

The V and J genes are TRBV25-1 and TRBJ2-5; D uncertain. Germline CDR1 MGHDK, CDR2 SYGVNS. This CDR3 spans 11 amino acids. V gave up 6 bases and J gave up 7 bases, with 9 bases separating them. The chain's CDR3 is CASSPGRTQYF. CDR3 coding DNA: TGTGCCAGCAGCCCCGGCCGGACCCAGTACTTC. The full variable domain, with the rest looked up from reference TRBV25-1 and TRBJ2-5, is EADIYQTPRYLVIGTGKKITLECSQTMGHDKMYWYQQDPGMELHLIHYSYGVNSTEKGDLSSESTVSRIRTEHFPLTLESARPSHTSQYLCASSPGRTQYFGPGTRLLVL.

This chain uses TRBV4-3 with TRBJ2-2, with 16 bases lining up with TRBD2. This CDR3 has 17 amino acids. Germline-derived CDR1 and CDR2 are LGHNA and YSLEER. V shed 4 bases and J 7 bases; nucleotides not matched to a gene: 6. The CDR3 DNA reads as TGCGCCAGCAGCCGAGGGACTAGCGGGGGGGCCGGCGGGGAGCTGTTTTTT. Translating gives CASSRGTSGGAGGELFF.

J is TRBJ1-4 and V is TRBV2; 8 nucleotides line up with TRBD1. The germline V gene encodes CDR1 SNHLY and CDR2 FYNNEI. The CDR3 runs 15 residues. Trimming at V came to 3 bases and at J to 5 bases, leaving 5 bases not matched to a gene. The CDR3 coding sequence is TGTGCCAGCAGTGAGGCCGGGACAGGAAATGAAAAACTGTTTTTT. Translated: CASSEAGTGNEKLFF.

The chain combines TRBV2 with TRBJ1-5; 8 bases agree with TRBD1. Trimming at V came to 2 bases and at J to 6 bases, leaving 3 bases not matched to a gene. Germline CDR1 and CDR2: SNHLY and FYNNEI. The CDR3 has 14 residues. The CDR3 loop is CASSERQGTQPQHF. CDR3 in DNA: TGTGCCAGCAGTGAACGACAGGGGACTCAGCCCCAGCATTTT.

This chain joins TRBV5-4 and TRBJ1-4; 9 bases fit TRBD1. CDR1 and CDR2 (germline): SGHNT, YYREEE (reference sequence). The CDR3 spans 15 residues. J lost 8 bases, V lost 4 bases, and 9 bases had no gene match. CDR3 in amino acids: CASSAGTGTAEKLFF. DNA of the CDR3: TGTGCCAGCAGCGCAGGGACAGGGACTGCGGAAAAACTGTTTTTT.